This passage covers 15 T cell receptor beta chains from one sample sequenced in a study of T cell repertoires in cytomegalovirus infection. TCRdb fed the reads into MiXCR, producing one record per CDR3 protein. The table shows about 360,000 distinct CDR3 sequences, with around 18% occurring only once. Source material: PBMCs. The receptors stem from a human donor in good health (CMV status not recorded). Some clones in this sample may be carry-over from other donors' samples.

This clonotype was observed at least ten times. This rearrangement joins TRBV7-2 to TRBJ2-1; a possible D gene is TRBD2 (7 bases). This CDR3 comprises 21 residues. Germline CDR1 SGHTA, CDR2 FQGNSA. V lost 4 bases to trimming and J lost 7 bases, with 35 bases between them. The CDR3 spells CASSSGYGRKGVVGSGNEQFF. CDR3 nucleotides: TGTGCCAGCAGCTCCGGATATGGCAGGAAGGGGGTCGTGGGTAGCGGGAATGAGCAGTTCTTC. The variable domain in full, with the rest retrieved from reference TRBV7-2 and TRBJ2-1, is GAGVSQSPSNKVTEKGKDVELRCDPISGHTALYWYRQSLGQGLEFLIYFQGNSAPDKSGLPSDRFSAERTGGSVSTLTIQRTQQEDSAVYLCASSSGYGRKGVVGSGNEQFFGPGTRLTVL.

Many counts were recorded for this clonotype. The chain carries TRBV4-1 and TRBJ2-5; D uncertain. V was cut by 1 base and J by 4 bases, with 13 bases left in between. Germline values: CDR1 MGHRA, CDR2 YSYEKL. The CDR3 has 15 residues. CDR3 nucleotides: TGCGCCAGCAGCCAAGGACCATTGTCAGGAGAGACCCAGTACTTC. It translates to CASSQGPLSGETQYF.

This chain uses TRBV14 with TRBJ1-4, with no clear D. CDR3 length: 16 residues. V was cut by 4 bases and J by 8 bases, with 20 bases left in between. CDR1 and CDR2 (germline): SGHDN, FVKESK. The CDR3 DNA reads as TGTGCCAGCAGCCTAGCTTACAGACCTGCTAGAGAAAAACTGTTTTTT. Encoded protein: CASSLAYRPAREKLFF.

This clonotype was seen at least ten times. This chain links TRBV7-2 with TRBJ2-5; 12 bases agree with TRBD2. Looked up from germline, CDR1 is SGHTA and CDR2 is FQGNSA. This CDR3 is 15 amino acids long. The trim removed 3 bases at V and 5 bases at J, leaving 4 bases unmatched. The CDR3 region is CASSLGLAGGETQYF. The DNA of the CDR3 is TGTGCCAGCAGCTTGGGACTAGCGGGCGGGGAGACCCAGTACTTC.

This clonotype came up many times. V gene TRBV12-3 or TRBV12-4 combines with J gene TRBJ1-4; D not resolved. The CDR3 loop spans 14 amino acids. Trimming removed 3 bases from V and 7 bases from J, with 12 bases in between. This CDR3 reads CASSFGSKGEKLFF. CDR3 nucleotide sequence: TGTGCCAGCAGTTTTGGGTCTAAGGGTGAAAAACTGTTTTTT.

The chain couples TRBV20-1 to TRBJ2-2; tentatively, D is TRBD2 (6 bases). The CDR3 sequence is 17 residues long. The V end lost 3 bases, the J end lost 5 bases, and 22 bases lay between the germline ends. CDR1 and CDR2 from the germline V gene are DFQATT and SNEGSKA (reference sequence). The CDR3 nucleotides are TGCAGTGCTAGGCGGGCGGGGCGGATCGGAGGGACCGGGGAGCTGTTTTTT. Amino acid sequence: CSARRAGRIGGTGELFF.

The chain employs TRBV5-4 and TRBJ1-1; no clear D. Trimming shortened V by 0 bases and J by 1 base, and 7 bases separated the two germline ends. The CDR3 length is 14 residues. CDR1 is SGHNT, CDR2 YYREEE, per germline (reference sequence). In DNA, the CDR3 is TGTGCCAGCAGCTTGGCCCGCAGGAACACTGAAGCTTTCTTT. Protein product: CASSLARRNTEAFF.

This chain links TRBV4-1 with TRBJ1-1, with a possible D match to TRBD1 (5 bases). Between the trimmed V and J ends, which lost 4 bases and 5 bases, there was a span of 17 bases. Germline V gene data show CDR1 as MGHRA and CDR2 as YSYEKL. The CDR3 is 15 amino acids. In nucleotides, the CDR3 is TGCGCCAGCAGCCCTGCCCCAGGGCGGCGAACTGAAGCTTTCTTT. This gives the protein CASSPAPGRRTEAFF.

This sequence joins TRBV12-3 or TRBV12-4 and TRBJ1-1; D is unclear. The CDR3 consists of 14 residues. V was pared by 5 bases and J by 3 bases, with 13 bases between. In nucleotides, the CDR3 is TGTGCCAGCAGTCCTCATCGGCGAGACACTGAAGCTTTCTTT. It is translated as CASSPHRRDTEAFF.

The sample holds a few counts of this clonotype. The V gene is TRBV5-5, the J gene TRBJ2-7, with D unresolved. The CDR3 totals 16 residues. Germline loops: CDR1 SGHKS, CDR2 YYEKEE (reference sequence). V was shortened by 0 bases and J by 0 bases, with 13 bases between the two germline ends. The CDR3 sequence: CASSLGPAVSSYEQYF. In DNA, the CDR3 is TGTGCCAGCAGCTTGGGGCCGGCAGTGAGCTCCTACGAGCAGTACTTC.

This clonotype appeared many times. One junction end does not reproduce the germline sequence, and a read error may be involved. The V gene is TRBV7-6, the J gene TRBJ2-1, with a weak D call TRBD2 (6 bases). The CDR3 is 16 amino acids. CDR1 and CDR2 (germline): SGHVS, FNYEAQ. CDR3 bases: TGTGCCAGCAGTTTAGTAGCGGCAAGCTCCTACAATGAGCAGTTCTTC. Translation: CASSLVAASSYNEQFF.

The chain employs TRBV20-1 and TRBJ1-2; D not resolved. The germline V gene has CDR1 DFQATT and CDR2 SNEGSKA (reference sequence). V was pared by 8 bases and J by 2 bases, with 21 bases between. The CDR3 is 15 residues long. CDR3 DNA sequence: TGCAGTCCCCTGGACCCGAGACACGGAAACTATGGCTACACCTTC. Encoded protein: CSPLDPRHGNYGYTF.

In this sample, this clonotype turned up many times. CDR3 loop: CASSVGVSTVPNTDTQYF. In DNA, the CDR3 is TGTGCCAGCAGCGTAGGGGTGTCCACCGTTCCTAACACAGATACGCAGTATTTT. J is TRBJ2-3 and V is TRBV9; D unclear. Trimming stripped 0 bases from V and 2 bases from J, with 19 bases between. Looked up from germline, CDR1 is SGDLS and CDR2 is YYNGEE. The CDR3 has 18 residues.

This clonotype has only a few counts. The chain joins TRBV7-9 to TRBJ2-7; 9 positions agree with TRBD2. The CDR3 has 17 amino acids. V lost 5 bases to trimming and J lost 3 bases; unmatched junction nucleotides: 14. Germline V gene sequence: CDR1 SEHNR, CDR2 FQNEAQ (reference sequence). CDR3 protein: CASSLGLASGTNYEQYF. CDR3 sequence (DNA): TGTGCCAGCAGCCTAGGGTTGGCTAGCGGGACTAACTACGAGCAGTACTTC.

This chain links TRBV20-1 with TRBJ2-3, with a tentative D call TRBD1 (6 bases). The length of the CDR3 is 10 residues. The germline V gene has CDR1 DFQATT and CDR2 SNEGSKA (reference sequence). Trimming cost V 8 bases and J 5 bases, with 8 bases left between them. Written as DNA, the CDR3 is TGCAGTTTAGGGGGAGATACGCAGTATTTT. Translating gives CSLGGDTQYF.